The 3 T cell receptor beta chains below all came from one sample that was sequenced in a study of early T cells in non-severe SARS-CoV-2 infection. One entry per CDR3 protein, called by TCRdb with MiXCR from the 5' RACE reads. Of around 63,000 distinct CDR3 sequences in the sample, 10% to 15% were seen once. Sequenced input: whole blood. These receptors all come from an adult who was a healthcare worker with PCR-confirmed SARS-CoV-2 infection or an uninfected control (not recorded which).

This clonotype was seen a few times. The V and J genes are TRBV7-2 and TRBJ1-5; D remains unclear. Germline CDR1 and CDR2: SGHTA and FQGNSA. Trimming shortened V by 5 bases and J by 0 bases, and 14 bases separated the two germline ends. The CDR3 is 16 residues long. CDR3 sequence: CASSPLTANSNQPQHF. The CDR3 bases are TGTGCCAGCAGCCCCCTGACGGCCAATAGCAATCAGCCCCAGCATTTT. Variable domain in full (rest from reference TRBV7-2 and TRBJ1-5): GAGVSQSPSNKVTEKGKDVELRCDPISGHTALYWYRQSLGQGLEFLIYFQGNSAPDKSGLPSDRFSAERTGGSVSTLTIQRTQQEDSAVYLCASSPLTANSNQPQHFGDGTRLSIL.

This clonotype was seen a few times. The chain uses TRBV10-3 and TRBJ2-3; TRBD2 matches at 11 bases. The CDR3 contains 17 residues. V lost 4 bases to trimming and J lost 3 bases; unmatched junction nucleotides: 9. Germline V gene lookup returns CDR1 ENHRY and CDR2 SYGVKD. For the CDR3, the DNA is TGTGCCATCAGTGGGCAAAGGCTAGCGGGGGGAACAGATACGCAGTATTTT. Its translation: CAISGQRLAGGTDTQYF.

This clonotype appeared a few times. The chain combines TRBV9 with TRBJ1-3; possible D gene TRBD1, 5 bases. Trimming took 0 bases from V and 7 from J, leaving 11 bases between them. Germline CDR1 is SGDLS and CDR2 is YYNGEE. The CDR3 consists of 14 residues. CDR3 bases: TGTGCCAGCAGCGTAGAGGCTGGGGCGAACACCATATATTTT. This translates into CASSVEAGANTIYF.